The 24 T cell receptor beta chains below were found in one sample sequenced in a study of blood T cells in healthy people across ages. A sample-barcoded 5' primer and a J-beta primer mix were used in a second PCR of roughly 7 to 12 cycles. One entry per CDR3 protein results from TCRdb running MiXCR on the 5' RACE reads. The data show about 1.6 million distinct CDR3 sequences, with 34% seen just once and approximately 10% held by the top ten. Material: blood. All receptors come from a woman between 25 and 40 years old in good health.

This clonotype was detected only a few times. A read error may account for a junction end that differs from germline. The chain is built from TRBV20-1 and TRBJ2-3; D is tentatively TRBD1 or TRBD2 (7 bases each). CDR1 and CDR2 (germline): DFQATT, SNEGSKA (reference sequence). CDR3 length: 17 residues. CDR3 sequence: CSASTRGGVSSTDTQYF. CDR3 nucleotide sequence: TGCAGTGCTAGCACCAGGGGGGGGGTCTCTAGCACGGATACGCAGTATTTT.

This clonotype was counted a few times. V usage is TRBV28 and J usage is TRBJ2-3; 7 nucleotides align to TRBD2. This CDR3 is 15 amino acids long. Looked up from germline, CDR1 is MDHEN and CDR2 is SYDVKM. J gave up 0 bases and V 7 bases, and 7 bases lay outside the gene matches. CDR3 sequence reads: CASTRGGPSTDTQYF. In DNA, the CDR3 is TGTGCCAGCACCCGCGGGGGACCTAGCACAGATACGCAGTATTTT.

This clonotype has only a few counts. The J gene is TRBJ2-5, the V gene TRBV5-1; a weak D match, TRBD2 (7 bases). Germline CDR1 is SGHRS and CDR2 is YFSETQ. The V and J ends lost 3 bases and 5 bases respectively, with 17 bases between them. The CDR3 has 15 residues. DNA for the CDR3: TGCGCCAGCAGCTCCACCGGGGGCGGGGGTGAGACCCAGTACTTC. The encoded protein is CASSSTGGGGETQYF.

This clonotype is a singleton in its sample. V and J are TRBV7-9 and TRBJ2-1; a possible D gene is TRBD2 (6 bases). Germline V gene sequence: CDR1 SEHNR, CDR2 FQNEAQ (reference sequence). The V gene lost 1 base and the J gene lost 10 bases, with 17 bases spanning the gap. The CDR3 is 15 amino acids. As DNA, the CDR3 is TGTGCCAGCAGCTTAGTGGGGAGGTCTGGATGGGAGCAGTTCTTC. Translated, it gives CASSLVGRSGWEQFF. The whole variable domain, remainder taken from reference TRBV7-9 and TRBJ2-1, is DTGVSQNPRHKITKRGQNVTFRCDPISEHNRLYWYRQTLGQGPEFLTYFQNEAQLEKSRLLSDRFSAERPKGSFSTLEIQRTEQGDSAMYLCASSLVGRSGWEQFFGPGTRLTVL.

This clonotype was detected only a few times. The V call is TRBV27, the J call TRBJ2-3; D is uncertain. The CDR3 covers 15 residues. CDR1 is MNHEY and CDR2 is SMNVEV in the germline V gene (reference sequence). The V gene lost 4 bases and the J gene lost 3 bases, with 14 bases spanning the gap. The CDR3 coding sequence is TGTGCCAGCAGTTCCTCCCTGGCAGATACAGATACGCAGTATTTT. Protein: CASSSSLADTDTQYF.

This chain connects TRBV7-2 to TRBJ2-3, with TRBD2 matching over 8 bases. Trimming took 0 bases from V and 6 from J; bases not matched to a gene: 5. Germline loops: CDR1 SGHTA, CDR2 FQGNSA. The CDR3 has 15 amino acids. Written as DNA, the CDR3 is TGTGCCAGCAGCTTAGCGCCGGGGGGGGTGGATACGCAGTATTTT. Protein sequence: CASSLAPGGVDTQYF.

This clonotype was seen more than once but under ten times. This chain links TRBV29-1 with TRBJ2-1; TRBD2 matches 8 bases. The germline gives CDR1 SQVTM, CDR2 ANQGSEA. The CDR3 consists of 14 residues. The V segment lost 6 bases and the J segment 2 bases; nucleotides outside the gene matches: 6. CDR3: CSVMVAGPYNEQFF. The CDR3 bases are TGCAGCGTCATGGTAGCGGGGCCCTACAATGAGCAGTTCTTC.

The chain carries TRBV7-6 and TRBJ2-1; 7 bases line up with TRBD2. Losses at the gene ends were 2 bases for V and 5 bases for J; bases not matched to a gene: 3. Germline V gene sequence: CDR1 SGHVS, CDR2 FNYEAQ. The CDR3 has 14 residues. In DNA form, the CDR3 reads TGTGCCAGCAGCTTACGGACTAGGCACAATGAGCAGTTCTTC. It yields the protein CASSLRTRHNEQFF.

This clonotype has a handful of counts. The V and J genes are TRBV4-1 and TRBJ2-5, with 7 bases aligning to TRBD2. J gave up 5 bases and V 5 bases, and 11 bases lay outside the gene matches. Germline CDR1 MGHRA, CDR2 YSYEKL. This CDR3 contains 15 residues. The CDR3 DNA follows: TGCGCCAGCAGCGCCAGGGAGGGACTATATGAGACCCAGTACTTC. It is translated as CASSAREGLYETQYF.

V usage is TRBV6-4 and J usage is TRBJ2-3; 9 positions agree with TRBD2. The CDR3 extends over 15 amino acids. CDR1 is MRHNA and CDR2 is SNTAGT in the germline V gene. J gave up 5 bases and V 2 bases, and 5 bases lay outside the gene matches. The CDR3: CASSDEAGGGDTQYF. As DNA, the CDR3 is TGTGCCAGCAGTGACGAAGCGGGAGGTGGAGATACGCAGTATTTT.

This clonotype was picked up a small number of times. This chain connects TRBV7-8 to TRBJ2-1, with 8 bases aligning to TRBD2. The V and J ends lost 8 bases and 4 bases, in that order; junction bases with no gene match: 16. Per germline, CDR1 SGHVS and CDR2 FQNEAQ. The CDR3 loop spans 17 amino acids. CDR3 coding DNA: TGTGCCAGCGCGGAGGGAGCGGGAGAGGGGATTTACAATGAGCAGTTCTTC. This gives the protein CASAEGAGEGIYNEQFF.

The chain has TRBV6-6 and TRBJ1-4, with TRBD1 identical over 7 bases. Germline CDR1 MNHNY, CDR2 SVGAGI (reference sequence). V was clipped by 6 bases and J by 11 bases; unmatched bases: 12. The CDR3 length is 14 residues. The CDR3 reads CASSRDSGTRKLFF. The CDR3 nucleotides are TGTGCCAGCAGCAGGGACAGTGGGACGAGGAAACTGTTTTTT.

This clonotype was seen a handful of times. The rearrangement links TRBV4-2 to TRBJ1-4; D might be TRBD1 (6 bases). CDR3 length: 19 residues. Germline V lookup: CDR1 LGHNA, CDR2 YNFKEQ. V shed 0 bases and J shed 0 bases, with 17 bases lying between them. CDR3: CASSQEAGDRQSTNEKLFF. In DNA, the CDR3 is TGTGCCAGCAGCCAAGAGGCGGGAGACAGGCAGTCAACTAATGAAAAACTGTTTTTT.

This clonotype was seen a few times. The chain combines TRBV10-3 with TRBJ2-1; TRBD2 aligns across 8 bases. J was trimmed by 9 bases and V by 7 bases; bases with no gene match: 14. This CDR3 has 15 residues. Looked up from germline, CDR1 is ENHRY and CDR2 is SYGVKD. CDR3 nucleotide sequence: TGTGCCATCAACCCGGAGGGCGGGGGGCGCGGTGAGCAGTTCTTC. Its translation: CAINPEGGGRGEQFF.

This clonotype was counted at least ten times. The chain combines TRBV7-9 with TRBJ2-7; 8 nucleotides match TRBD1. CDR1 is SEHNR and CDR2 is FQNEAQ in the germline V gene (reference sequence). The V and J ends lost 3 bases and 4 bases, in that order; junction bases with no gene match: 5. The CDR3 consists of 14 residues. The CDR3: CASSFGQGFYEQYF. DNA for the CDR3: TGTGCCAGCAGCTTCGGACAGGGTTTTTACGAGCAGTACTTC.

On this clonotype: One junction end disagrees with the germline gene, perhaps due to a read error. The chain has TRBV2 and TRBJ1-4; D not certain. Per the germline V gene, CDR1 is SNHLY and CDR2 is FYNNEI. The length of the CDR3 is 13 residues. The CDR3 region is CTSVTASIEKLFF. CDR3 in DNA: TGTACCAGTGTTACAGCGAGTATCGAAAAACTGTTTTTT.

This clonotype has a handful of counts. This rearrangement joins TRBV7-7 to TRBJ2-2; D uncertain. This CDR3 is 13 amino acids long. V lost 0 bases to trimming and J lost 6 bases, with 5 bases between them. Germline V CDR1 and CDR2: SSHAT, FNYEAQ (reference sequence). The DNA of the CDR3 is TGTGCCAGCAGCTTAGCCCCCGCCGGGGAGCTGTTTTTT. Translation: CASSLAPAGELFF.

The V and J genes are TRBV6-1 and TRBJ1-2; D unclear. The germline V gene encodes CDR1 MNHNS and CDR2 SASEGT. The V gene lost 0 bases and the J gene lost 8 bases, with 16 bases spanning the gap. The CDR3 length is 15 residues. DNA of the CDR3: TGTGCCAGCAGTGAAGCCCCCGTCCTCGCGTACGGCTACACCTTC. Its translation is CASSEAPVLAYGYTF.

This clonotype was counted between two and nine times. The chain has TRBV7-9 and TRBJ1-1, with D possibly matching TRBD1 (5 bases). In germline, CDR1 is SEHNR, CDR2 FQNEAQ (reference sequence). The CDR3 is 14 residues long. The V end was cut by 0 bases, the J end by 10 bases, with 15 bases between. DNA of the CDR3: TGTGCCAGCAGCTTAGCGTTATCAGGGATGGGAGCTTTCTTT. Translating gives CASSLALSGMGAFF.

This rearrangement joins TRBV11-2 to TRBJ2-1; perhaps D is TRBD1 or TRBD2 (5 bases each). V was trimmed by 7 bases and J by 10 bases, leaving 11 bases between them. The CDR3 is 11 residues long. CDR1 is SGHAT, CDR2 FQNNGV, per germline. DNA of the CDR3: TGTGCCAGCAACTTGGGGGTAGAGCAGTTCTTC. Amino acids: CASNLGVEQFF.

The chain links TRBV28 to TRBJ2-5; the match to TRBD2 covers 8 bases. V dropped 5 bases and J dropped 1; count of bases not matched to a gene: 6. This CDR3 is built from 15 residues. The germline V gene encodes CDR1 MDHEN and CDR2 SYDVKM. The CDR3 bases are TGTGCCAGCAGTGTACTAGCGGCCCCCCAAGAGACCCAGTACTTC. It specifies CASSVLAAPQETQYF.

Only a few counts were recorded for this clonotype. The chain carries TRBV7-2 and TRBJ2-5, with 12 bases identical to TRBD2. Per germline, CDR1 SGHTA and CDR2 FQGNSA. This CDR3 has 17 amino acids. With V trimmed by 4 bases and J by 5 bases, 11 bases remained unmatched. The CDR3 DNA reads TGTGCCAGCAGCTCAGGTCTAGCGGGAGGGCGTGGGGAGACCCAGTACTTC. Translation: CASSSGLAGGRGETQYF.

This clonotype has just one count. This chain links TRBV20-1 with TRBJ1-2; D perhaps matches TRBD1 (5 bases). Per the germline V gene, CDR1 is DFQATT and CDR2 is SNEGSKA (reference sequence). V was cut by 7 bases and J by 4 bases, with 16 bases left in between. The CDR3 covers 13 residues. In nucleotides, the CDR3 is TGCAGTGGAACCCCAGGGCCCGGCTATGGCTACACCTTC. Its translation: CSGTPGPGYGYTF.

The V gene is TRBV29-1, the J gene TRBJ2-7; TRBD1 agrees at 12 bases. The trim removed 5 bases at V and 7 bases at J, leaving 12 bases unmatched. The germline CDR1 and CDR2 sequences are SQVTM and ANQGSEA. The CDR3 is made up of 15 amino acids. For the CDR3, the DNA is TGCAGCGTTTTCAGGGGACAGGGGGCTGGTAGGGAGCAGTACTTC. This encodes CSVFRGQGAGREQYF.